These 10 T cell receptor beta chains were sequenced from one sample in a study of OX40 agonist ivuxolimab in advanced cancers. The data were produced by immunoSEQ multiplex PCR, yet TCRdb's version contains in-frame clones alone and is incomplete. This table has tens of thousands of clones, 80% to 95% appearing once. The sequences come from CD4+ or CD8+ T cells sorted from blood, collected in a trial of the OX40 agonist ivuxolimab. These receptors were collected from an adult with an advanced solid tumor such as melanoma, head and neck, liver or kidney cancer.

V gene TRBV6-5 combines with J gene TRBJ2-7, with D perhaps TRBD1 or TRBD2 (5 bases each). CDR3 length: 14 amino acids. Germline V gene data show CDR1 as MNHEY and CDR2 as SVGAGI. V was pared by 1 base and J by 0 bases, with 7 bases between. The DNA for the CDR3 is TGTGCCAGCAGTTACTTGGGGGTCTCCTACGAGCAGTACTTC. The encoded protein is CASSYLGVSYEQYF.

This clone came up once. The genes are TRBV7-9 and TRBJ1-4; weak D call: TRBD1 (6 bases). V lost 5 bases to trimming and J lost 8 bases, with 15 bases between them. Germline lookup yields CDR1 SEHNR and CDR2 FQNEAQ (reference sequence). The CDR3 has 14 residues. The DNA for the CDR3 is TGTGCCAGCAGCCCCACCGGGCAGGGGGAAAAACTGTTTTTT. Its translation is CASSPTGQGEKLFF.

This clone was counted a few times. The rearrangement links TRBV19 to TRBJ1-1; 7 bases are shared with TRBD1. This CDR3 spans 13 amino acids. Germline trimming cut 5 bases from V and 10 bases from J; bases unmatched to any gene: 10. Germline assignment: CDR1 LNHDA and CDR2 SQIVND (reference sequence). The CDR3 spells CASSSSGQVAAFF. Here the CDR3 DNA reads TGTGCCAGTAGTTCATCCGGACAGGTTGCAGCTTTCTTT.

The V gene is TRBV29-1, the J gene TRBJ2-5; 9 nucleotides match TRBD1. Unmatched junction bases numbered 7, after V lost 0 bases and J lost 5 bases. There are 15 residues in the CDR3. Germline CDR1 is SQVTM and CDR2 is ANQGSEA. This chain's CDR3 is CSVEEGTGSRETQYF. CDR3 DNA: TGCAGCGTTGAAGAGGGGACAGGGTCCAGGGAGACCCAGTACTTC.

The J gene is TRBJ2-3, the V gene TRBV6-5; tentative D call: TRBD2 (6 bases). V lost 0 bases, J lost 0 bases, and 10 bases lay in between. Germline V lookup: CDR1 MNHEY, CDR2 SVGAGI. The CDR3 consists of 16 residues. Here the CDR3 reads CASSYSEGSSTDTQYF. The CDR3 DNA reads TGTGCCAGCAGTTACTCGGAGGGATCTAGCACAGATACGCAGTATTTT.

V and J are TRBV29-1 and TRBJ1-2; unclear D gene. The germline V gene has CDR1 SQVTM and CDR2 ANQGSEA. Trimming took off 1 base at V and 5 bases at J, with 8 bases between the two ends. The CDR3 sequence is 12 residues long. In nucleotides, the CDR3 is TGCAGCGTTGAAGTCACGGAATATGGCTACACCTTC. Encoded protein: CSVEVTEYGYTF.

V usage is TRBV6-5 and J usage is TRBJ1-2; 8 positions match TRBD1. This CDR3 spans 13 amino acids. The germline gives CDR1 MNHEY, CDR2 SVGAGI. V gave up 10 bases and J gave up 6 bases; unmatched junction bases: 10. The DNA of the CDR3 is TGTGCCACACGACAGGGGCTAGGGGATGGCTACACCTTC. Amino acid sequence: CATRQGLGDGYTF.

This chain uses TRBV6-5 with TRBJ1-3, with D unclear. With 0 bases removed from V and 8 bases from J, the gap between germline ends came to 14 bases. Germline V gene data show CDR1 as MNHEY and CDR2 as SVGAGI. The length of the CDR3 is 15 residues. CDR3 sequence: CASSYSFPGSDTIYF. Here the CDR3 DNA reads TGTGCCAGCAGTTACTCTTTCCCGGGGTCAGACACCATATATTTT.

This clone came up once. The J gene is TRBJ2-2, the V gene TRBV28, with a possible D match to TRBD1 (5 bases). The CDR3 contains 17 residues. V shed 3 bases and J shed 0 bases, with 14 bases lying between them. CDR1 is MDHEN, CDR2 SYDVKM, per germline. CDR3 protein: CASSFLQDLTNTGELFF. In nucleotides, the CDR3 is TGTGCCAGCAGTTTCCTACAGGATCTGACGAACACCGGGGAGCTGTTTTTT.

The chain has TRBV4-1 and TRBJ1-6; D gene ambiguous. Germline V gene lookup returns CDR1 MGHRA and CDR2 YSYEKL. Trimming removed 0 bases from V and 5 bases from J, with 5 bases in between. The CDR3 has 14 amino acids. The CDR3 here is CASSQEADNSPLHF. Written as DNA, the CDR3 is TGCGCCAGCAGCCAAGAGGCGGATAATTCACCCCTCCACTTT.